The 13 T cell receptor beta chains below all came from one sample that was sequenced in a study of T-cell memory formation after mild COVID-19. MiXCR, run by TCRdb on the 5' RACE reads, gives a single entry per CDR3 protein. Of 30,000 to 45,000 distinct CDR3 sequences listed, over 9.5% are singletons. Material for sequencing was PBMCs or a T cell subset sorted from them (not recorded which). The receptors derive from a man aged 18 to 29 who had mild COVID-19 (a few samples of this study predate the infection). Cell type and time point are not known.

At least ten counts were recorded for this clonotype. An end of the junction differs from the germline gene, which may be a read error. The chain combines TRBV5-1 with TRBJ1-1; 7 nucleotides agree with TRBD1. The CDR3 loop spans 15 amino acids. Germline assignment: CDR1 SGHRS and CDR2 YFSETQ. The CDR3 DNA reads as TGCGCCAGCAGATTGGGACAGCTAGAGAACACTGAAGCTTTCTTT. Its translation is CASRLGQLENTEAFF.

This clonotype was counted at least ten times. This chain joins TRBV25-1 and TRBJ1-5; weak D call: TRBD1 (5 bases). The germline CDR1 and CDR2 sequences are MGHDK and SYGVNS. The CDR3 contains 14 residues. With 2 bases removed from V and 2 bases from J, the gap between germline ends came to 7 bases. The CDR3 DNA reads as TGTGCCAGCAGTGAAGGCAGGGGCAATCAGCCCCAGCATTTT. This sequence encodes CASSEGRGNQPQHF.

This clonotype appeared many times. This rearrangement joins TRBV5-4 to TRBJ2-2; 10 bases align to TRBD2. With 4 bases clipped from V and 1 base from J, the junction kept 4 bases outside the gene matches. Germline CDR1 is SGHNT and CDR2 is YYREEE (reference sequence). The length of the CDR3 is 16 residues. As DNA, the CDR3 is TGTGCCAGCAGCGATCCTAGCGGGGGGAACACCGGGGAGCTGTTTTTT. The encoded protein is CASSDPSGGNTGELFF. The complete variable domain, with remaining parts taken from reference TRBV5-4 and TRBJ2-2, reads ETGVTQSPTHLIKTRGQQVTLRCSSQSGHNTVSWYQQALGQGPQFIFQYYREEENGRGNFPPRFSGLQFPNYSSELNVNALELDDSALYLCASSDPSGGNTGELFFGEGSRLTVL.

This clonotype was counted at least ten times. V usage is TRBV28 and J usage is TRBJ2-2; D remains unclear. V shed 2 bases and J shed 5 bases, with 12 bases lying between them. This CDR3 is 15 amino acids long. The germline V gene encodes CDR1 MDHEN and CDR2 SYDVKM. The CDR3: CASSLGARETGELFF. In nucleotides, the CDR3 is TGTGCCAGCAGTTTAGGCGCTAGAGAAACCGGGGAGCTGTTTTTT. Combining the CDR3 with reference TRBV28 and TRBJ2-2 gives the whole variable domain DVKVTQSSRYLVKRTGEKVFLECVQDMDHENMFWYRQDPGLGLRLIYFSYDVKMKEKGDIPEGYSVSREKKERFSLILESASTNQTSMYLCASSLGARETGELFFGEGSRLTVL.

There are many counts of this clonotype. Written as DNA, the CDR3 is TGTGCCAGCAGCGCCGGGGAGGGAGTTCAGCCCCAGCATTTT. Amino acid sequence: CASSAGEGVQPQHF. The chain couples TRBV9 to TRBJ1-5, with D uncertain. The CDR3 runs 14 residues. Between the trimmed V and J ends, which lost 3 bases and 6 bases, there was a span of 13 bases. Germline values: CDR1 SGDLS, CDR2 YYNGEE.

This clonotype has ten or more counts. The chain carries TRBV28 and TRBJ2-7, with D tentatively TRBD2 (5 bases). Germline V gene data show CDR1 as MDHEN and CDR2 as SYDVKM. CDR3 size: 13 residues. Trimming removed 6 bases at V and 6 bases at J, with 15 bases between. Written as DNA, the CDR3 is TGTGCCAGCAGGTCCGGACTCTGGGGCGAGCAGTACGTC. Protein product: CASRSGLWGEQYV.

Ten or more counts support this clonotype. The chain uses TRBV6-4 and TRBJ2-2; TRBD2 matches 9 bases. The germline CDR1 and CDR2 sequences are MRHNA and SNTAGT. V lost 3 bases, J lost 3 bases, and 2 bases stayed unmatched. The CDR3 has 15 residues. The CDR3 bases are TGTGCCAGCAGTGAGCGGGGGGGCGACACCGGGGAGCTGTTTTTT. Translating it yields CASSERGGDTGELFF.

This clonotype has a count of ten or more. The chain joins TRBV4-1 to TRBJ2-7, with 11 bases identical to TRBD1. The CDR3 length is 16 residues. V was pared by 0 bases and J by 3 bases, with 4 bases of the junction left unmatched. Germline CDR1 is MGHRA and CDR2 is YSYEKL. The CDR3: CASSQEIGTGGYEQYF. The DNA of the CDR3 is TGCGCCAGCAGCCAAGAAATAGGGACAGGGGGCTACGAGCAGTACTTC.

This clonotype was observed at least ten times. CDR3 coding DNA: TGTGCCAGCCGGCGGACAGCCCGAAACCAAGAGACCCAGTACTTC. It translates to CASRRTARNQETQYF. The rearrangement uses TRBV19 and TRBJ2-5, with D perhaps TRBD1 (6 bases). The CDR3 extends over 15 amino acids. Trimming took off 9 bases at V and 0 bases at J, with 17 bases between the two ends. CDR1 and CDR2 (germline): LNHDA, SQIVND (reference sequence).

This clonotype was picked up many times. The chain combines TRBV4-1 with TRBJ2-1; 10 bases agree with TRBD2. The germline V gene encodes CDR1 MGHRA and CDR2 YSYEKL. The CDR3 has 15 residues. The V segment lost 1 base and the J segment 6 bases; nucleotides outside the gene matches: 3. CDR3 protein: CASSQVLAGINEQFF. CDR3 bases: TGCGCCAGCAGCCAAGTACTAGCGGGGATCAATGAGCAGTTCTTC.

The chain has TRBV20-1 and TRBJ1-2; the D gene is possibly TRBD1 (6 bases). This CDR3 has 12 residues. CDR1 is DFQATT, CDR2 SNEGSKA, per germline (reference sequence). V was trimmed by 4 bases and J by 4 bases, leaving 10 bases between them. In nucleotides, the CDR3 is TGCAGTGCTAAGAGGGGGGCCTATGGCTACACCTTC. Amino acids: CSAKRGAYGYTF.

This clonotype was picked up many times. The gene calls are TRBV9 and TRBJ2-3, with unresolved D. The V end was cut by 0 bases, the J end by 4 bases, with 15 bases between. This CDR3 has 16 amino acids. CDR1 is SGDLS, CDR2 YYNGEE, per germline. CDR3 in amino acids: CASSVGGGPSSDTQYF. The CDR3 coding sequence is TGTGCCAGCAGCGTAGGAGGTGGTCCAAGCTCAGATACGCAGTATTTT. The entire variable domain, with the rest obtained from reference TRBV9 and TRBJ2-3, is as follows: DSGVTQTPKHLITATGQRVTLRCSPRSGDLSVYWYQQSLDQGLQFLIQYYNGEERAKGNILERFSAQQFPDLHSELNLSSLELGDSALYFCASSVGGGPSSDTQYFGPGTRLTVL.

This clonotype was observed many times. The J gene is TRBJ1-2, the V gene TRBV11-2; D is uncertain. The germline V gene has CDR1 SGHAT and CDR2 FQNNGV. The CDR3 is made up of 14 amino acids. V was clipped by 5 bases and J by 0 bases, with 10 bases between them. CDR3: CASSRQEPNYGYTF. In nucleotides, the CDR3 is TGTGCCAGCAGCCGTCAGGAGCCTAACTATGGCTACACCTTC.